This is a list of T cell receptor beta chains from one sample in a study of blood T cell repertoires in COVID-19. This table comes from immunoSEQ multiplex PCR, and its TCRdb copy is limited to in-frame clones, with some not included. Counted here are some 190,000 clones, 80% occurring once; the ten biggest clones make up approximately 15%. The sample comprised PBMCs or T cells enriched from blood (not recorded which). These receptors were taken from a man aged 60 to 75 who had been exposed to COVID-19. The CDR3 runs from the conserved cysteine through the conserved F or W. A D gene is named only where the DNA matches it firmly. Only some rows state a clone size, as once, few, many or a class for expanded clones.

clone_size	j_call	d_call	v_call	cdr3_aa	cdr3_nt
-	TRBJ2-3	TRBD2	TRBV7-2	CASSLRRGGTTRGTQYF	TGTGCCAGCAGCTTACGTCGGGGCGGGACTACCCGCGGAACGCAGTATTTT
-	TRBJ1-6	-	TRBV1	CTSSCPTGWNSPLHF	TGCACCAGCAGCTGCCCCACGGGGTGGAATTCACCCCTCCACTTT
-	TRBJ1-2	TRBD1	TRBV7-3	CASSLMSGQGYGYTF	TGTGCCAGCAGCTTAATGTCCGGACAGGGTTATGGCTACACCTTC
-	TRBJ2-1	-	TRBV3-1/TRBV3-2	CASSQAETAPAVRNEQFF	TGTGCCAGCAGCCAAGCCGAGACGGCGCCGGCGGTGCGGAATGAGCAGTTCTTC
-	TRBJ1-5	TRBD1	TRBV9	CASSAGGGQANQPQHF	TGTGCCAGCAGCGCGGGTGGGGGACAGGCCAATCAGCCCCAGCATTTT
-	TRBJ2-7	-	TRBV11-3	CASSFGESQFTSALYEQYF	TGTGCCAGCAGCTTCGGGGAATCCCAGTTCACCTCCGCTCTCTACGAGCAGTACTTC
-	TRBJ2-1	TRBD2	TRBV4-2	CASSQGGSSYNEQFF	TGTGCCAGCAGCCAGGGCGGGAGCTCCTACAATGAGCAGTTCTTC
few	TRBJ1-6	TRBD1	TRBV6-5	CASSQDRSGNSPLHF	TGTGCCAGCAGCCAGGACAGGTCGGGTAATTCACCCCTCCACTTT
once	TRBJ2-1	TRBD1	TRBV24-1	CATSDFATGANEQFF	TGTGCCACCAGTGATTTTGCAACAGGGGCCAATGAGCAGTTCTTC
-	TRBJ2-4	-	TRBV18	CASSPSRTTIAKNIQYF	TGTGCCAGCTCACCATCCCGGACTACTATAGCCAAAAACATTCAGTACTTC
-	TRBJ1-5	TRBD1	TRBV7-6	CASSPEDRGDQPQHF	TGTGCCAGCAGCCCCGAGGACAGGGGGGACCAGCCCCAGCATTTT
-	TRBJ1-6	-	TRBV19	CASANRTVLNSPLHF	TGTGCCAGTGCGAACCGGACAGTCCTTAATTCACCCCTCCACTTT
-	TRBJ2-7	TRBD1	TRBV19	CASARATGTGDTYEQYF	TGTGCCAGTGCCAGAGCAACCGGGACAGGCGATACCTACGAGCAGTACTTC
-	TRBJ2-1	-	TRBV7-2	CASSRVGSQHSYNEQFF	TGTGCCAGCAGTCGGGTTGGAAGCCAGCACTCCTACAATGAGCAGTTCTTC